The 18 T cell receptor beta chains presented below share a single source sample, sequenced in a study of CD8 T cells in ankylosing spondylitis. Study outcomes and limitations: What seemed typical of ankylosing spondylitis blood was a TCR beta motif built from fewer than ten highly homologous variants.

TCRdb reprocessed the 5' RACE reads via MiXCR and lists one record per CDR3 protein. The sample carries about 440,000 distinct CDR3 sequences, over 15% recorded once. These receptors have no known antigen. Specimen: blood, either unsorted or a sorted T cell fraction (not recorded which). The receptor set was obtained from a male donor with ankylosing spondylitis.

The rearrangement joins TRBV2 to TRBJ2-3; no definite D call. Trimming left V 6 bases short and J 3 bases short, with 13 bases between. Germline CDR1 and CDR2: SNHLY and FYNNEI. This CDR3 spans 14 amino acids. The CDR3: CASRTVLLTDTQYF. In DNA form, the CDR3 reads TGTGCCAGCAGAACAGTATTATTAACAGATACGCAGTATTTT.

This clonotype has a handful of counts. The rearrangement links TRBV24-1 to TRBJ2-2; 7 bases match TRBD2. The V segment lost 9 bases and the J segment 0 bases; nucleotides outside the gene matches: 6. The CDR3 loop spans 15 amino acids. CDR1 is KGHDR and CDR2 is SFDVKD in the germline V gene. CDR3: CATGGGTSNTGELFF. CDR3 bases: TGTGCCACCGGGGGGGGGACCTCGAACACCGGGGAGCTGTTTTTT.

The chain uses TRBV7-9 and TRBJ1-1; D is unresolved. V lost 1 base and J lost 10, with 16 bases in between. Looked up from germline, CDR1 is SEHNR and CDR2 is FQNEAQ (reference sequence). This CDR3 comprises 14 residues. CDR3 DNA: TGTGCCAGCAGCTTAGTAGCGGTTTCTCTTCGAGCTTTCTTT. It specifies CASSLVAVSLRAFF.

This clonotype appeared many times. This chain connects TRBV12-3 or TRBV12-4 to TRBJ2-2, with D perhaps matching TRBD2 (5 bases). The CDR3 is 15 amino acids. Trimming removed 3 bases at V and 4 bases at J, with 12 bases between. This CDR3 reads CASSLIATSTGELFF. The DNA for the CDR3 is TGTGCCAGCAGTTTGATAGCGACCAGCACCGGGGAGCTGTTTTTT.

The rearrangement joins TRBV20-1 to TRBJ2-3; D is perhaps TRBD2 (5 bases). CDR3 length equals 15 residues. Germline CDR1 is DFQATT and CDR2 is SNEGSKA (reference sequence). V was cut by 4 bases and J by 0 bases, with 14 bases left in between. The CDR3 DNA follows: TGCAGTGCTATCTTAGCGAGAACTAGCACAGATACGCAGTATTTT. Its protein is CSAILARTSTDTQYF.

The chain recombines TRBV28 with TRBJ2-7; TRBD1 matches at 9 bases. V gave up 6 bases and J gave up 3 bases; unmatched junction bases: 3. The CDR3 totals 13 residues. CDR1 and CDR2 from the germline V gene are MDHEN and SYDVKM. DNA for the CDR3: TGTGCCAGCAGAACAGGGGGCCTCTACGAGCAGTACTTC. Translated, it gives CASRTGGLYEQYF.

At least ten counts were recorded for this clonotype. The chain joins TRBV29-1 to TRBJ2-7, with D perhaps TRBD2 (5 bases). The germline CDR1 and CDR2 sequences are SQVTM and ANQGSEA. CDR3 length: 15 amino acids. With 6 bases removed from V and 0 bases from J, the gap between germline ends came to 18 bases. The CDR3 protein is CSVNTMSGSSYEQYF. The DNA of the CDR3 is TGCAGCGTCAACACTATGAGCGGAAGCTCCTACGAGCAGTACTTC.

This chain links TRBV7-2 with TRBJ2-7; tentative D call: TRBD2 (8 bases). CDR1 and CDR2 (germline): SGHTA, FQGNSA. Trimming pared 5 bases from V and 0 bases from J, leaving 17 bases between. The CDR3 contains 16 residues. In DNA form, the CDR3 reads TGTGCCAGCAGCCCTGCGGGGGGACAGCGCTCCTACGAGCAGTACTTC. Residues: CASSPAGGQRSYEQYF.

This chain links TRBV20-1 with TRBJ2-6, with D unresolved. The CDR3 extends over 18 amino acids. Germline loops: CDR1 DFQATT, CDR2 SNEGSKA (reference sequence). The V gene lost 6 bases and the J gene lost 0 bases, with 21 bases spanning the gap. The chain's CDR3 is CSADPAASDASGANVLTF. CDR3 nucleotides: TGCAGTGCGGACCCGGCCGCCTCTGACGCCTCTGGGGCCAACGTCCTGACTTTC.

This clonotype appeared a few times. The rearrangement uses TRBV20-1 and TRBJ1-2; D gene uncertain. Trimming cost V 6 bases and J 5 bases, with 16 bases left between them. In germline, CDR1 is DFQATT, CDR2 SNEGSKA (reference sequence). The CDR3 loop spans 13 amino acids. This chain's CDR3 is CSAPTLSGYGYTF. CDR3 bases: TGCAGTGCCCCGACCCTATCGGGGTATGGCTACACCTTC.

The sample holds a few counts of this clonotype. The rearrangement joins TRBV27 to TRBJ2-5, with 7 positions matching TRBD1. Unmatched junction bases numbered 7, after V lost 2 bases and J lost 4 bases. Germline V CDR1 and CDR2: MNHEY, SMNVEV (reference sequence). The CDR3 runs 15 residues. CDR3: CASSLRQGSLETQYF. The CDR3 coding sequence is TGTGCCAGCAGTTTACGACAGGGTTCGTTAGAGACCCAGTACTTC.

The CDR3 sequence is CASSHGWGTQYF. CDR3 DNA sequence: TGTGCCAGCAGCCACGGTTGGGGTACGCAGTATTTT. This rearrangement joins TRBV11-2 to TRBJ2-3; no firm D call. Germline V gene lookup returns CDR1 SGHAT and CDR2 FQNNGV. The CDR3 is 12 residues long. V was cut by 5 bases and J by 8 bases, with 11 bases left in between. Filled out from reference TRBV11-2 and TRBJ2-3, the complete variable domain reads EAGVAQSPRYKIIEKRQSVAFWCNPISGHATLYWYQQILGQGPKLLIQFQNNGVVDDSQLPKDRFSAERLKGVDSTLKIQPAKLEDSAVYLCASSHGWGTQYFGPGTRLTVL.

The chain employs TRBV4-2 and TRBJ2-7; no reliable D call. V shed 1 base and J shed 6 bases, with 16 bases lying between them. Germline V gene sequence: CDR1 LGHNA, CDR2 YNFKEQ. The CDR3 contains 15 residues. CDR3 nucleotide sequence: TGTGCCAGCAGCCAAGCCAGACAATTGGCCGGCGAGCAGTACTTC. Translated, it gives CASSQARQLAGEQYF.

The gene calls are TRBV18 and TRBJ1-6; D remains unclear. The CDR3 has 14 amino acids. V lost 3 bases and J lost 5, with 8 bases in between. Per germline, CDR1 KGHSH and CDR2 LQKENI. CDR3 residues: CASSPLSNNSPLHF. CDR3 DNA sequence: TGTGCCAGCTCACCTCTCTCAAATAATTCACCCCTCCACTTT.

The chain combines TRBV7-2 with TRBJ2-7; TRBD1 aligns across 10 bases. The germline V gene has CDR1 SGHTA and CDR2 FQGNSA. J was trimmed by 5 bases and V by 5 bases; bases with no gene match: 15. The CDR3 spans 17 residues. The CDR3 loop is CASSPRGTGATFNEQYF. The CDR3 DNA is TGTGCCAGCAGCCCTAGGGGGACAGGGGCTACGTTCAACGAGCAGTACTTC.

The V and J genes are TRBV5-4 and TRBJ1-4, with 7 nucleotides matching TRBD1. After removal of 3 bases from V and 4 bases from J, the junction contained 12 bases not matched to a gene. This CDR3 has 17 amino acids. Germline assignment: CDR1 SGHNT and CDR2 YYREEE (reference sequence). CDR3: CASSSRQGRNYNEKLFF. The DNA for the CDR3 is TGTGCCAGCAGCTCGAGACAGGGACGAAACTATAATGAAAAACTGTTTTTT.

The V gene is TRBV12-3 or TRBV12-4, the J gene TRBJ2-3, with D possibly matching TRBD1 (5 bases). V gave up 4 bases and J gave up 2 bases, with 13 bases separating them. The CDR3 is 15 residues long. DNA of the CDR3: TGTGCCAGCAGTTCTAGACAGCAAAACACAGATACGCAGTATTTT. The encoded protein is CASSSRQQNTDTQYF.

Ten or more counts support this clonotype. V and J are TRBV12-3 or TRBV12-4 and TRBJ1-5, with D perhaps TRBD1 (5 bases). CDR3 length: 15 amino acids. V was shortened by 5 bases and J by 6 bases, with 17 bases between the two germline ends. The CDR3 is CASSLGHGGGQPQHF. CDR3 in DNA: TGTGCCAGCAGTCTGGGGCACGGGGGGGGTCAGCCCCAGCATTTT.